The 17 T cell receptor beta chains below come from one sample, sequenced in a study of T cells in Graves' hyperthyroidism and ophthalmopathy. RNA transcripts served as the template for amplifying TCR beta CDR3 regions. A set of HTBI primers served as the primers for a first-round RT-PCR of the TCR CDR3. MiXCR was run by TCRdb on the multiplex PCR reads, yielding one entry per CDR3 protein. The table has about 510,000 distinct CDR3 sequences, 14% seen once. The sample consisted of blood. The receptors here all came from a woman aged 40 to 49 with Graves' hyperthyroidism.

This clonotype has ten or more counts. For the CDR3, the DNA is TGTGCCAGCAGCCCCCCTCAGGGGGCATCCTACAATGAGCAGTTCTTC. This codes for CASSPPQGASYNEQFF. This sequence joins TRBV7-9 and TRBJ2-1; TRBD1 matches 8 bases. Germline CDR1 is SEHNR and CDR2 is FQNEAQ (reference sequence). The CDR3 runs 16 residues. V shed 5 bases and J 1 base; nucleotides not matched to a gene: 7.

As to this clonotype: One junction end disagrees with the germline gene, perhaps due to a read error. This chain connects TRBV6-1 to TRBJ2-1, with D hard to call. Per the germline V gene, CDR1 is MNHNS and CDR2 is SASEGT. CDR3 length: 15 residues. The CDR3 region has the DNA TGTGCCGGCAGTCCCGGAGAGTTTGGGCGTAATGAGCAGTTCTTC. This encodes CAGSPGEFGRNEQFF.

There are many counts of this clonotype. This chain uses TRBV29-1 with TRBJ1-1; D gene uncertain. V lost 4 bases to trimming and J lost 0 bases, with 9 bases between them. Per germline, CDR1 SQVTM and CDR2 ANQGSEA. The CDR3 spans 13 residues. The CDR3 region has the DNA TGCAGCGTTGGGGAGGGCATGAACACTGAAGCTTTCTTT. Its protein product is CSVGEGMNTEAFF.

This clonotype was counted a few times. The chain combines TRBV13 with TRBJ1-2; 8 bases map to TRBD1. J lost 7 bases, V lost 3 bases, and 7 bases had no gene match. Germline CDR1 and CDR2: PRHDT and FYEKMQ (reference sequence). The CDR3 contains 14 residues. The CDR3, as DNA: TGTGCCAGCAGCTTTCGCAGGGGGCCCTCTGGCTACACCTTC. Translation gives CASSFRRGPSGYTF. Full variable domain (remainder filled in from reference TRBV13 and TRBJ1-2): AAGVIQSPRHLIKEKRETATLKCYPIPRHDTVYWYQQGPGQDPQFLISFYEKMQSDKGSIPDRFSAQQFSDYHSELNMSSLELGDSALYFCASSFRRGPSGYTFGSGTRLTVV.

There are a few counts of this clonotype. A much larger clone is a single base away; this may be a read error. The chain recombines TRBV20-1 with TRBJ2-4; 8 nucleotides match TRBD2. V trimming: 3 bases; J trimming: 9 bases; junction bases outside the gene matches: 7. Germline V lookup: CDR1 DFQATT, CDR2 SNEGSKA (reference sequence). The CDR3 totals 13 residues. The CDR3 nucleotides read TGCAGTGCTAGTCAGCGGGAGAACGGCATTCAGTACTTC. It specifies CSASQRENGIQYF.

The chain joins TRBV27 to TRBJ1-2; D is possibly TRBD1 (6 bases). Germline CDR1 and CDR2: MNHEY and SMNVEV (reference sequence). The CDR3 totals 15 residues. With 5 bases removed from V and 4 bases from J, the gap between germline ends came to 17 bases. The CDR3 here is CASSARDMLPYGYTF. The CDR3 region has the DNA TGTGCCAGCAGTGCCCGGGACATGCTTCCCTATGGCTACACCTTC.

This clonotype showed up many times. The V call is TRBV7-2, the J call TRBJ1-1; the D is unclear. The CDR3 is 12 residues long. Between the trimmed V and J ends, which lost 0 bases and 10 bases, there was a span of 9 bases. CDR1 is SGHTA and CDR2 is FQGNSA in the germline V gene. CDR3: CASSLAGRAAFF. CDR3 in DNA: TGTGCCAGCAGCTTAGCCGGGAGAGCAGCTTTCTTT.

This clonotype was observed at least ten times. The chain has TRBV5-1 and TRBJ2-3, with 9 bases identical to TRBD1. V was clipped by 4 bases and J by 5 bases; unmatched bases: 5. This CDR3 has 14 amino acids. CDR1 is SGHRS, CDR2 YFSETQ, per germline. CDR3 sequence: CASSVQGALDTQYF. CDR3 nucleotides: TGCGCCAGCAGCGTACAGGGGGCTCTAGATACGCAGTATTTT.

The gene calls are TRBV28 and TRBJ2-7, with 12 bases matching TRBD1. The CDR3 is 16 residues long. The V and J ends lost 2 bases and 0 bases, in that order; junction bases with no gene match: 2. The germline gives CDR1 MDHEN, CDR2 SYDVKM. In DNA form, the CDR3 reads TGTGCCAGCAGTTTAGGGGGACAGGGGGCCTCCTACGAGCAGTACTTC. Protein sequence: CASSLGGQGASYEQYF.

This clonotype was picked up many times. The V call is TRBV5-1, the J call TRBJ2-1, with unresolved D. V dropped 4 bases and J dropped 4 bases, with 9 bases sitting between them. The CDR3 spans 13 residues. Germline-derived CDR1 and CDR2 are SGHRS and YFSETQ. This CDR3 reads CASSRNTYNEQFF. Here the CDR3 DNA reads TGCGCCAGCAGCCGGAACACTTACAATGAGCAGTTCTTC.

V usage is TRBV14 and J usage is TRBJ2-1; D ambiguous. V lost 4 bases and J lost 12, with 19 bases in between. In germline, CDR1 is SGHDN, CDR2 FVKESK. The CDR3 covers 14 residues. CDR3 residues: CASSPNLSGWGQFF. CDR3 nucleotides: TGTGCCAGCAGCCCAAACTTATCCGGGTGGGGGCAGTTCTTC.

This rearrangement joins TRBV27 to TRBJ1-5, with TRBD1 matching 8 bases. Germline V gene lookup returns CDR1 MNHEY and CDR2 SMNVEV (reference sequence). The CDR3 loop spans 15 amino acids. The ends lost 6 bases at V and 2 bases at J; junction bases unmatched: 6. The CDR3 spells CASRFGQGRNQPQHF. As DNA, the CDR3 is TGTGCCAGCAGATTTGGACAGGGTCGCAATCAGCCCCAGCATTTT.

This clonotype showed up just a few times. The chain is built from TRBV19 and TRBJ2-7, with D perhaps assigned TRBD1 or TRBD2 (5 bases each). This CDR3 has 13 residues. CDR1 and CDR2 from the germline V gene are LNHDA and SQIVND (reference sequence). Deletions cut 6 bases from V and 6 bases from J, with 15 bases between. The DNA for the CDR3 is TGTGCCAGTAGCGAGATACGGGGCGGCGAGCAGTACTTC. It encodes CASSEIRGGEQYF.

This chain links TRBV5-6 with TRBJ2-2; the match to TRBD2 covers 9 bases. V lost 1 base, J lost 0 bases, and 1 base stayed unmatched. There are 16 residues in the CDR3. Germline-derived CDR1 and CDR2 are SGHDT and YYEEEE. This CDR3 reads CASSLLAGANTGELFF. The CDR3 DNA reads TGTGCCAGCAGCTTGTTAGCGGGGGCGAACACCGGGGAGCTGTTTTTT. The entire variable domain, with the rest obtained from reference TRBV5-6 and TRBJ2-2, is as follows: DAGVTQSPTHLIKTRGQQVTLRCSPKSGHDTVSWYQQALGQGPQFIFQYYEEEERQRGNFPDRFSGHQFPNYSSELNVNALLLGDSALYLCASSLLAGANTGELFFGEGSRLTVL.

A few counts support this clonotype. The V gene is TRBV6-5, the J gene TRBJ2-6, with D unresolved. The CDR3 sequence is 15 residues long. The V and J ends lost 0 bases and 1 base respectively, with 4 bases between them. Germline V gene sequence: CDR1 MNHEY, CDR2 SVGAGI. CDR3 nucleotides: TGTGCCAGCAGTTACTCACGGTCTGGGGCCAACGTCCTGACTTTC. It is translated as CASSYSRSGANVLTF.

The J gene is TRBJ2-1, the V gene TRBV19; 7 nucleotides agree with TRBD2. J gave up 0 bases and V 10 bases, and 6 bases lay outside the gene matches. Germline CDR1 and CDR2: LNHDA and SQIVND (reference sequence). This CDR3 has 14 amino acids. DNA of the CDR3: TGTGCCACAAGAAGGGACTACTCCTACAATGAGCAGTTCTTC. Protein: CATRRDYSYNEQFF.

This clonotype was detected only once. The chain couples TRBV5-6 to TRBJ2-7; 7 bases are shared with TRBD1. The CDR3 contains 14 residues. With 3 bases clipped from V and 6 bases from J, the junction kept 9 bases outside the gene matches. Germline assignment: CDR1 SGHDT and CDR2 YYEEEE. The CDR3 region has the DNA TGTGCCAGCAGCTCAATGACAGGGTTAGGCGAGCAGTACTTC. Its translation is CASSSMTGLGEQYF.